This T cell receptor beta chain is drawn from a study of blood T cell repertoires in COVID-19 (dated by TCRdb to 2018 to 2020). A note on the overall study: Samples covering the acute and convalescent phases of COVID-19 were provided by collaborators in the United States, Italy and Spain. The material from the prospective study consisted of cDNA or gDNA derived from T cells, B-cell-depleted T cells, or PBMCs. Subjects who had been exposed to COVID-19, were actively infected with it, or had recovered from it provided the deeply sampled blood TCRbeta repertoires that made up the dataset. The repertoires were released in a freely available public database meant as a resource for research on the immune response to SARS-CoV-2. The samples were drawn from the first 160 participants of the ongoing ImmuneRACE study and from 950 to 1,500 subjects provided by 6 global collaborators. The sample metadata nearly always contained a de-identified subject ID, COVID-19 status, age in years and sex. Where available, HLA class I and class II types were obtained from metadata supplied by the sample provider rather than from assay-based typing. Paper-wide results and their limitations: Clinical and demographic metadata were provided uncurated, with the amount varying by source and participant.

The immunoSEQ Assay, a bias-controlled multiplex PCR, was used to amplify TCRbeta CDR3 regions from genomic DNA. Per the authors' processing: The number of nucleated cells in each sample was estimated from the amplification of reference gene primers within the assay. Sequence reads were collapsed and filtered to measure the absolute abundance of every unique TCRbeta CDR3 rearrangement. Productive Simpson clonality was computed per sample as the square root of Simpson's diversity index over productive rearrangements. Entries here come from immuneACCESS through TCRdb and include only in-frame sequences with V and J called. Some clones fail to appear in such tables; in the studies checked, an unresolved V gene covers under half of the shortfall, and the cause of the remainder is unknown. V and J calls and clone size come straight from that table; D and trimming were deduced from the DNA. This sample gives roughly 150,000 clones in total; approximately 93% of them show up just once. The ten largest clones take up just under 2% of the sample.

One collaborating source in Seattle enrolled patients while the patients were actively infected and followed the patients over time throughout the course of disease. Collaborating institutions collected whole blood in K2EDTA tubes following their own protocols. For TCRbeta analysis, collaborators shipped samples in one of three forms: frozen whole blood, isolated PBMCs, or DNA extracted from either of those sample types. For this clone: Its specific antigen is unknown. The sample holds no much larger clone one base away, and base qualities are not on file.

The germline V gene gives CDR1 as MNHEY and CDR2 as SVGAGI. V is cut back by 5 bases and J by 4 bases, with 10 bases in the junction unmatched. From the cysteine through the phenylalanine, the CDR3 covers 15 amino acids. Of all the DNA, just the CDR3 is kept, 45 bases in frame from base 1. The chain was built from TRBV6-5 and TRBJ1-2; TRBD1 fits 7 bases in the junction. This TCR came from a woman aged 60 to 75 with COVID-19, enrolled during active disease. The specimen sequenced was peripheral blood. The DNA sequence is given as TGTGCCAGCAGTAAGACAGGGTCAGAAGTCTATGGCTACACCTTC. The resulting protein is CASSKTGSEVYGYTF.